The entry that follows covers one T cell receptor beta chain sequence. The data were taken from a study of Ad26.COV2.S vaccination and SARS-CoV-2 variants. Study background: Each vaccinee took Ad26.COV2.S intramuscularly, once or twice 56 days apart.

Libraries were prepared by immunoSEQ multiplex PCR; TCRdb keeps only in-frame clonotypes and omits some of them. Of under 600,000 clones in the sample, roughly nine tenths were seen once. This sample's treatment: over 15 received Ad26.COV2.S at low or high dose, single or two shots; a few received placebo; per-sample allocation not given. The investigators took samples on day 63 after the first vaccine or placebo injection. Cohort 1b enrolled adults aged 18-55 years in Boston. The CDR3 loop spans 13 amino acids. Per the germline V gene, CDR1 is MNHNY and CDR2 is SVGAGI (reference sequence). The V segment lost 4 bases and the J segment 6 bases; nucleotides outside the gene matches: 5.

J is TRBJ2-5 and V is TRBV6-6, with 7 bases lining up with TRBD2. Source: peripheral blood, taken in a trial of Ad26.COV2.S vaccine versus placebo. The clonotype originates from a person between 18 and 65 years old who received the Ad26.COV2.S COVID-19 vaccine or a placebo. This chain's CDR3 is CASSSGGGKTQYF. The CDR3 DNA is TGTGCCAGCAGTTCTGGCGGGGGAAAGACCCAGTACTTC.